Presented here are 21 T cell receptor beta chains from one specimen sequenced in a study of cytomegalovirus exposure and HLA in healthy donors (dated by TCRdb to about 2017). The library was produced with the immunoSEQ multiplex PCR assay. The multiplex PCR relied on a mix of 60 forward primers for TCR Vbeta segments and 13 reverse primers for TCR Jbeta segments. Drawn from immuneACCESS, this table holds only the in-frame rearrangements with V and J called that TCRdb kept. Clones are partly lost; checked studies trace under half to an unresolved V gene and leave the rest unexplained. This sample has about 230,000 clones in its table, and roughly 73% of those were observed once. The ten biggest clones cover about 0.47% of the sample. The sample comprised PBMCs. These TCRs come from a boy younger than 18 in good health and CMV-seronegative.

The chain combines TRBV10-2 with TRBJ1-2, with D perhaps matching TRBD1 (6 bases). This CDR3 region has 14 residues. CDR1 and CDR2 from the germline V gene are WSHSY and SAAADI. V gave up 4 bases and J gave up 6 bases, with 15 bases separating them. The CDR3 loop reads CASSVDWGLDGYTF. The CDR3 nucleotides are TGCGCCAGCAGTGTTGATTGGGGGCTCGATGGCTACACCTTC.

This clone was detected a few times. This chain connects TRBV6-1 to TRBJ1-2; D gene ambiguous. This CDR3 is built from 16 residues. V was shortened by 2 bases and J by 0 bases, with 13 bases between the two germline ends. In germline, CDR1 is MNHNS, CDR2 SASEGT. The CDR3 loop reads CASSEYDRETNYGYTF. The CDR3 bases are TGTGCCAGCAGTGAATACGATCGGGAGACTAACTATGGCTACACCTTC.

This chain links TRBV6-5 with TRBJ2-7, with 10 bases matching TRBD1. Losses at the gene ends were 6 bases for V and 1 base for J; bases not matched to a gene: 0. Germline V gene data show CDR1 as MNHEY and CDR2 as SVGAGI. The CDR3 runs 13 residues. The CDR3: CASRGQGSYEQYF. The DNA for the CDR3 is TGTGCCAGCAGGGGACAGGGGTCCTACGAGCAGTACTTC.

The V and J genes are TRBV14 and TRBJ2-7; 8 bases match TRBD1. CDR1 SGHDN and CDR2 FVKESK come from the germline V gene. The CDR3 has 16 amino acids. J lost 6 bases, V lost 3 bases, and 13 bases had no gene match. CDR3 coding DNA: TGTGCCAGCAGCCACGGACAGGGTAGTTGGGTGGGCGAGCAGTACTTC. Protein product: CASSHGQGSWVGEQYF.

This chain links TRBV30 with TRBJ1-6, with 12 positions matching TRBD1. CDR1 GTSNPN and CDR2 SVGIG come from the germline V gene (reference sequence). The CDR3 consists of 15 residues. Trimming at V came to 2 bases and at J to 7 bases, leaving 3 bases not matched to a gene. In nucleotides, the CDR3 is TGTGCCTGGAGTAGGGACAGGGGGCGAAATTCACCCCTCCACTTT. Translation gives CAWSRDRGRNSPLHF.

The J gene is TRBJ1-3, the V gene TRBV10-3; no clear D gene. Between the trimmed V and J ends, which lost 5 bases and 0 bases, there was a span of 11 bases. CDR3 length: 15 residues. Germline V gives CDR1 ENHRY, CDR2 SYGVKD. CDR3 coding DNA: TGTGCCATCAGTCCTTTGAATAGCTCTGGAAACACCATATATTTT. Its translation: CAISPLNSSGNTIYF.

The chain has TRBV14 and TRBJ1-4, with 8 bases matching TRBD1. The CDR3 spans 15 residues. From germline, CDR1 is SGHDN and CDR2 FVKESK. After removal of 0 bases from V and 5 bases from J, the junction contained 2 bases not matched to a gene. The CDR3 region is CASSQDWTGNEKLFF. In DNA form, the CDR3 reads TGTGCCAGCAGCCAAGATTGGACAGGGAATGAAAAACTGTTTTTT.

V usage is TRBV15 and J usage is TRBJ1-1; D is unclear. The CDR3 contains 15 residues. The germline gives CDR1 LNHNV, CDR2 YYDKDF (reference sequence). V was cut by 1 base and J by 0 bases, with 9 bases left in between. The CDR3 region is CATSRVAEMNTEAFF. The CDR3 DNA reads as TGTGCCACCAGCAGAGTTGCTGAGATGAACACTGAAGCTTTCTTT.

This clone was recorded a few times. The rearrangement joins TRBV25-1 to TRBJ1-1; D is possibly TRBD1 (6 bases). Per germline, CDR1 MGHDK and CDR2 SYGVNS. V dropped 6 bases and J dropped 3 bases, with 17 bases sitting between them. CDR3 size: 15 residues. The CDR3, as DNA: TGTGCCAGCAGCCTATCTCTACAGGGTGACACTGAAGCTTTCTTT. It yields the protein CASSLSLQGDTEAFF.

J is TRBJ2-7 and V is TRBV5-4; 11 bases align to TRBD1. CDR3 length equals 14 residues. The germline V gene encodes CDR1 SGHNT and CDR2 YYREEE (reference sequence). V dropped 3 bases and J dropped 6; count of bases not matched to a gene: 5. The CDR3 protein is CASSWGQGGGEQYF. The CDR3 coding sequence is TGTGCCAGCAGCTGGGGACAGGGGGGGGGCGAGCAGTACTTC.

J is TRBJ2-7 and V is TRBV5-1; 7 bases align to TRBD1. The CDR3 contains 14 residues. J lost 3 bases, V lost 4 bases, and 7 bases had no gene match. Germline CDR1 is SGHRS and CDR2 is YFSETQ. CDR3: CASSSRQGFYEQYF. The CDR3 region has the DNA TGCGCCAGCAGCAGCAGACAGGGCTTCTACGAGCAGTACTTC.

The chain links TRBV6-1 to TRBJ1-5; D is possibly TRBD1 (5 bases). Trimming removed 10 bases at V and 6 bases at J, with 16 bases between. This CDR3 spans 13 amino acids. Germline assignment: CDR1 MNHNS and CDR2 SASEGT. The CDR3 nucleotides read TGTGCCACCTCAGGGTGGCCCACTCAGCCCCAGCATTTT. Translating it yields CATSGWPTQPQHF.

This clone was seen only a few times. The chain is built from TRBV9 and TRBJ2-3; tentatively, D is TRBD2 (6 bases). V dropped 0 bases and J dropped 3 bases, with 11 bases sitting between them. CDR1 is SGDLS and CDR2 is YYNGEE in the germline V gene. The CDR3 contains 15 residues. CDR3 protein: CASSVEAGGTDTQYF. The CDR3 DNA reads as TGTGCCAGCAGCGTAGAAGCCGGGGGTACAGATACGCAGTATTTT.

The gene calls are TRBV4-1 and TRBJ2-2; 9 bases agree with TRBD2. Germline V lookup: CDR1 MGHRA, CDR2 YSYEKL. The CDR3 is 19 amino acids. After removal of 0 bases from V and 1 base from J, the junction contained 9 bases not matched to a gene. CDR3 bases: TGCGCCAGCAGCCAAGATGGACTAGCGTCCAAAAAGAACACCGGGGAGCTGTTTTTT. Its protein is CASSQDGLASKKNTGELFF.

The chain has TRBV30 and TRBJ1-1; D is unclear. CDR3 size: 13 residues. Germline V gene sequence: CDR1 GTSNPN, CDR2 SVGIG (reference sequence). Trimming removed 2 bases at V and 2 bases at J, with 9 bases between. The CDR3 region has the DNA TGTGCCTGGAGTCACAAAGTTAACACTGAAGCTTTCTTT. This sequence encodes CAWSHKVNTEAFF.

This clone showed up just a few times. The chain combines TRBV4-1 with TRBJ1-6; tentative D call: TRBD1 (6 bases). The ends were cut back, 0 bases at V and 0 bases at J, with 9 bases in the middle. The CDR3 contains 17 residues. Germline V gene data show CDR1 as MGHRA and CDR2 as YSYEKL. CDR3 nucleotides: TGCGCCAGCAGCCAAGACGACAGGAGCTCCTATAATTCACCCCTCCACTTT. Translated, it gives CASSQDDRSSYNSPLHF.

V gene TRBV6-5 combines with J gene TRBJ1-6; TRBD1 matches at 7 bases. CDR1 is MNHEY and CDR2 is SVGAGI in the germline V gene. The CDR3 is 15 residues long. The J segment lost 7 bases and the V segment lost 8 bases, leaving 11 bases of the junction unmatched. CDR3 nucleotide sequence: TGTGCCAGCCATAAGGGGTCCAGGGGGAATTCACCCCTCCACTTT. This encodes CASHKGSRGNSPLHF.

The rearrangement links TRBV2 to TRBJ1-2; D is undetermined. The V gene lost 2 bases and the J gene lost 8 bases, with 15 bases spanning the gap. This CDR3 contains 14 residues. Germline values: CDR1 SNHLY, CDR2 FYNNEI. CDR3 sequence: CASSERHLSDGYTF. CDR3 nucleotide sequence: TGTGCCAGCAGTGAACGACATCTAAGTGACGGCTACACCTTC.

The sample holds a few counts of this clone. This chain uses TRBV10-2 with TRBJ1-1; D may be TRBD1 (5 bases). From germline, CDR1 is WSHSY and CDR2 SAAADI. V shed 8 bases and J shed 6 bases, with 13 bases lying between them. The CDR3 totals 12 residues. This CDR3 is CASSGRGAEAFF. The DNA of the CDR3 is TGCGCCAGCTCAGGGCGCGGGGCTGAAGCTTTCTTT.

V usage is TRBV7-6 and J usage is TRBJ2-1; the match to TRBD2 covers 11 bases. CDR3 size: 16 residues. Per germline, CDR1 SGHVS and CDR2 FNYEAQ. V shed 0 bases and J 5 bases; nucleotides not matched to a gene: 3. CDR3 in amino acids: CASSLAGGLADNEQFF. The CDR3, as DNA: TGTGCCAGCAGCTTAGCGGGGGGACTAGCGGACAATGAGCAGTTCTTC.

With regard to this clone: The same CDR3 also results from other DNA sequences found in this sample. The CDR3 DNA sequence: TGTGCCAGCAGCTTGGGGGACAGGGTCTACGAGCAGTACTTC. Translating gives CASSLGDRVYEQYF. The chain links TRBV5-6 to TRBJ2-5; 9 positions match TRBD1. The J call may be mistaken, given a closer DNA end match to TRBJ2-7. CDR1 is SGHDT, CDR2 YYEEEE, per germline. The CDR3 sequence is 14 residues long.